The 16 T cell receptor beta chains reported below all come from one sample, sequenced in a study of control samples from healthy donors and cancer patients. Produced via immunoSEQ multiplex PCR; TCRdb's table is partial and in-frame only. The sample lists around 93,000 clones, 80% to 95% occurring once. The sequencing sample was made of blood. The receptors shown here come from a human donor in good health. The donor label of this sample is uncertain.

V and J are TRBV2 and TRBJ1-2; tentatively, D is TRBD1 (5 bases). V was trimmed by 4 bases and J by 6 bases, leaving 15 bases between them. Germline CDR1 reads SNHLY; CDR2 reads FYNNEI. The CDR3 is 14 residues long. The CDR3 here is CASSVDSAPNGYTF. In DNA form, the CDR3 reads TGTGCCAGCAGTGTCGACAGTGCCCCAAATGGCTACACCTTC.

The chain links TRBV19 to TRBJ2-3; TRBD2 aligns across 9 bases. The CDR3 loop spans 16 amino acids. CDR1 and CDR2 from the germline V gene are LNHDA and SQIVND (reference sequence). With V trimmed by 3 bases and J by 2 bases, 6 bases remained unmatched. CDR3 protein: CASSIGLAGNTDTQYF. The CDR3 DNA sequence: TGTGCCAGTAGTATCGGCCTAGCGGGGAACACAGATACGCAGTATTTT. Full variable domain (missing parts from reference TRBV19 and TRBJ2-3): DGGITQSPKYLFRKEGQNVTLSCEQNLNHDAMYWYRQDPGQGLRLIYYSQIVNDFQKGDIAEGYSVSREKKESFPLTVTSAQKNPTAFYLCASSIGLAGNTDTQYFGPGTRLTVL.

This clone was detected only once. The V gene is TRBV7-2, the J gene TRBJ2-1; 8 bases are shared with TRBD1. CDR1 SGHTA and CDR2 FQGNSA come from the germline V gene. J was trimmed by 7 bases and V by 2 bases; bases with no gene match: 7. The CDR3 has 15 residues. CDR3 DNA: TGTGCCAGCAGCTTAAGACAGGGGCTTGGAAATGAGCAGTTCTTC. It specifies CASSLRQGLGNEQFF.

V gene TRBV7-2 combines with J gene TRBJ1-6; 9 bases match TRBD1. Trimming cost V 0 bases and J 6 bases; bases outside gene matches: 3. This CDR3 is built from 16 residues. The germline CDR1 and CDR2 sequences are SGHTA and FQGNSA. The DNA of the CDR3 is TGTGCCAGCAGCTTAGCGTGGGGACAGGGTAATTCACCCCTCCACTTT. Translated, it gives CASSLAWGQGNSPLHF.

The chain couples TRBV10-1 to TRBJ1-5, with 7 bases lining up with TRBD1. This CDR3 is built from 15 residues. From germline, CDR1 is WNHNN and CDR2 SYGVQD (reference sequence). Trimming took 3 bases from V and 6 from J; bases not matched to a gene: 8. The chain's CDR3 is CASSDYRTGRQPQHF. The CDR3 DNA follows: TGCGCCAGCAGTGATTACCGGACAGGTCGTCAGCCCCAGCATTTT.

The chain uses TRBV19 and TRBJ2-1, with unresolved D. The germline V gene has CDR1 LNHDA and CDR2 SQIVND (reference sequence). The CDR3 is 14 residues long. Between the trimmed V and J ends, which lost 6 bases and 9 bases, there was a span of 18 bases. CDR3 sequence: CASSPGREAGEQFF. In nucleotides, the CDR3 is TGTGCCAGTAGCCCAGGACGAGAGGCCGGTGAGCAGTTCTTC.

The rearrangement joins TRBV5-1 to TRBJ2-3, with 14 positions matching TRBD2. CDR1 and CDR2 from the germline V gene are SGHRS and YFSETQ. CDR3 size: 18 residues. V was pared by 4 bases and J by 4 bases, with 11 bases of the junction left unmatched. CDR3 in amino acids: CASSHEGLAGEFADTQYF. In DNA form, the CDR3 reads TGCGCCAGCAGCCACGAGGGACTAGCGGGGGAATTCGCAGATACGCAGTATTTT.

V gene TRBV30 combines with J gene TRBJ2-1, with no clear D. The CDR3 spans 12 residues. Germline assignment: CDR1 GTSNPN and CDR2 SVGIG (reference sequence). The V and J ends lost 1 base and 8 bases respectively, with 9 bases between them. The CDR3: CAWSGGPHEQFF. The CDR3 nucleotides read TGTGCCTGGAGTGGAGGACCTCATGAGCAGTTCTTC.

This clone was seen a single time. The chain is built from TRBV4-3 and TRBJ2-1; TRBD1 matches 7 bases. After removal of 1 base from V and 8 bases from J, the junction contained 5 bases not matched to a gene. There are 14 residues in the CDR3. Germline V gene data show CDR1 as LGHNA and CDR2 as YSLEER. The CDR3 reads CASSQGYRGDEQFF. CDR3 DNA sequence: TGCGCCAGCAGCCAAGGCTACAGGGGCGATGAGCAGTTCTTC.

The CDR3 DNA reads as TGTGCCAGCGCGGTCATGGGACAGAAACTTACCGGCTACACCTTC. Its protein product is CASAVMGQKLTGYTF. The rearrangement uses TRBV6-5 and TRBJ1-2, with 7 bases aligning to TRBD1. The CDR3 has 15 residues. CDR1 MNHEY and CDR2 SVGAGI come from the germline V gene. J was trimmed by 8 bases and V by 8 bases; bases with no gene match: 17.

This clone occurred once. The genes are TRBV7-2 and TRBJ2-1; D might be TRBD2 (6 bases). The V gene's germline CDR1 is SGHTA and CDR2 FQGNSA. Trimming removed 10 bases from V and 4 bases from J, with 14 bases in between. The CDR3 totals 13 residues. As DNA, the CDR3 is TGTGCCATCCGCCCGGGGGTTTACAATGAGCAGTTCTTC. Its translation is CAIRPGVYNEQFF.

The CDR3 reads CASSSLIGTDTQYF. The CDR3 DNA is TGTGCCAGCAGCTCCTTGATTGGGACAGATACGCAGTATTTT. The chain is built from TRBV7-2 and TRBJ2-3; D unresolved. V shed 4 bases and J shed 3 bases, with 11 bases lying between them. CDR1 SGHTA and CDR2 FQGNSA come from the germline V gene. CDR3 length equals 14 residues.

This chain uses TRBV5-1 with TRBJ1-2, with no clear D. This CDR3 spans 14 amino acids. The V and J ends lost 3 bases and 0 bases respectively, with 9 bases between them. Germline V gene data show CDR1 as SGHRS and CDR2 as YFSETQ. The CDR3 is CASSSGNTNYGYTF. CDR3 coding DNA: TGCGCCAGCAGCTCTGGAAATACTAACTATGGCTACACCTTC.

This clone was seen a single time. This chain links TRBV7-6 with TRBJ1-1; a possible D gene is TRBD1 (5 bases). CDR1 and CDR2 (germline): SGHVS, FNYEAQ. The CDR3 spans 15 residues. V dropped 1 base and J dropped 4 bases, with 13 bases sitting between them. Written as DNA, the CDR3 is TGTGCCAGCAGCTTAGTCCAGGGAGCCGCCACTGAAGCTTTCTTT. This gives the protein CASSLVQGAATEAFF.

This chain joins TRBV24-1 and TRBJ1-1; D is undetermined. The V gene lost 4 bases and the J gene lost 1 base, with 6 bases spanning the gap. CDR3 length: 13 residues. Germline values: CDR1 KGHDR, CDR2 SFDVKD. CDR3 amino acids: CATSESTNTEAFF. The CDR3 bases are TGTGCCACCAGTGAAAGCACGAACACTGAAGCTTTCTTT.

The chain carries TRBV5-4 and TRBJ1-1; no reliable D call. V was trimmed by 4 bases and J by 0 bases, leaving 10 bases between them. The V gene's germline CDR1 is SGHNT and CDR2 YYREEE (reference sequence). The CDR3 spans 14 residues. In DNA form, the CDR3 reads TGTGCCAGCAGCCATGACACCATGAACACTGAAGCTTTCTTT. Translating gives CASSHDTMNTEAFF.